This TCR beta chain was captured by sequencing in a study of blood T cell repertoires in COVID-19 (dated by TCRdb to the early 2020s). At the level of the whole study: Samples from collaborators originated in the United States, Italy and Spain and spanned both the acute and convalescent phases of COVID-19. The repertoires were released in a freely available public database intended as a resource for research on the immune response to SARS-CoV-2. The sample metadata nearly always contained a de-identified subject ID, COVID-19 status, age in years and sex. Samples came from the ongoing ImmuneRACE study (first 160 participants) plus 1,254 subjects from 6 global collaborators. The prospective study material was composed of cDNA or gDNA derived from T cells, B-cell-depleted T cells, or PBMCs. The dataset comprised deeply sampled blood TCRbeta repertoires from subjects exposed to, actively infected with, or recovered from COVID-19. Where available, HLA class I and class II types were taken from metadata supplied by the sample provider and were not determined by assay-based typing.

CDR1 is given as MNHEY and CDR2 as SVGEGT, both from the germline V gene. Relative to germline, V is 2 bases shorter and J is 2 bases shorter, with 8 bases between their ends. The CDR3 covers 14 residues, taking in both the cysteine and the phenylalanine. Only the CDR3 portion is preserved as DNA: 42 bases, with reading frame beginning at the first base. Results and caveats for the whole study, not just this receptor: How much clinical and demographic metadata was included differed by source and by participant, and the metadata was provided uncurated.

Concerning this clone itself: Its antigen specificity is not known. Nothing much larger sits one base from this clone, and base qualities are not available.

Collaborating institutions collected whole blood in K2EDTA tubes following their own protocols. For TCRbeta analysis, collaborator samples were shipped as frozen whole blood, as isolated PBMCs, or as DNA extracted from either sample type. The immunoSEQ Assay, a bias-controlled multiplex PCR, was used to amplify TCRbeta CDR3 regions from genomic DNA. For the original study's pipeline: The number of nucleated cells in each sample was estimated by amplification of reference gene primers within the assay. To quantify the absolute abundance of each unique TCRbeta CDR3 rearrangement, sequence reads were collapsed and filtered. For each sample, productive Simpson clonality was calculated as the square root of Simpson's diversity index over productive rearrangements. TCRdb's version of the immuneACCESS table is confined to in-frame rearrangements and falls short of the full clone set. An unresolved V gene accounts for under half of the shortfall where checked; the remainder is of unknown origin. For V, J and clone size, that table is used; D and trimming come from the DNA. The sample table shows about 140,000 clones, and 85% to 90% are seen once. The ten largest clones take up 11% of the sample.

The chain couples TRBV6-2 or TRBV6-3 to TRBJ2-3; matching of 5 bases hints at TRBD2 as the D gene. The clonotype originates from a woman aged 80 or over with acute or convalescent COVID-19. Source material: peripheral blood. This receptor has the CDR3 CASSYTRYTDTQYF. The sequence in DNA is TGTGCCAGCAGTTACACTAGATACACAGATACGCAGTATTTT.